This TCR beta chain was recorded in a study of cytomegalovirus exposure and HLA in healthy donors. At the level of the study: Findings of an earlier analysis included roughly 110 million unique TCR beta sequences from around 180 million T cells.

On this clone: Antigen: not known.

While unrecorded immune exposures were likely, the donors were nominally healthy when sampled. In germline, CDR1 is SGHTS, CDR2 YDEGEE. The V gene lost 0 bases and the J gene lost 15 bases, with 19 bases spanning the gap. The CDR3 consists of 14 residues. General study findings and limits: It has been reported that TCR beta sequences accurately predicted the HLA-A and HLA-B alleles of most subjects.

Amplification used 60 Vbeta primers and 13 Jbeta primers. Data came from immunoSEQ multiplex PCR; TCRdb stores just in-frame clones and leaves some out. The sample has 200,000 to 250,000 clones; about two thirds are singletons. This sequence originates from a man aged 40-55 years in good health and CMV-seropositive. Input material: PBMCs. The chain employs TRBV5-8 and TRBJ2-1; tentative D call: TRBD1 (6 bases). The CDR3 region has the DNA TGTGCCAGCAGCTTGGCCTCGCGGGCAGGGGCAAGGTTCTTC. It yields the protein CASSLASRAGARFF. The whole variable domain, remainder taken from reference TRBV5-8 and TRBJ2-1, is EAGVTQSPTHLIKTRGQQATLRCSPISGHTSVYWYQQALGLGLQFLLWYDEGEERNRGNFPPRFSGRQFPNYSSELNVNALELEDSALYLCASSLASRAGARFFGPGTRLTVL.